This is a list of T cell receptor beta chains from one sample in a study of regulatory T cells in long-lasting Graves disease. Via MiXCR, TCRdb re-called the multiplex PCR reads, giving one row per CDR3 protein. The sample includes more than 400,000 distinct CDR3 sequences, around 15% seen only once; the top ten take 12%. This sample was also put to use in a study of T cells in Graves' hyperthyroidism and ophthalmopathy.

This sample comprised peripheral blood mononuclear cells (PBMCs), obtained at new diagnosis, from a patient treated with antithyroid drugs. All receptors derive from a man aged 35-49 years with Graves disease. Each CDR3 is given with its conserved first and last residue.

CDR3 length	V gene	J gene	CDR3 protein
17	TRBV2	TRBJ2-7	CASSDGGRASNDYEQYF
14	TRBV5-1	TRBJ2-1	CASSLSGAVNEQFF
15	TRBV7-9	TRBJ2-1	CASSPPLAGVDEQFF
16	TRBV18	TRBJ2-3	CASSPLLTLSADTQYF
14	TRBV28	TRBJ1-1	CASSLRGLNTEAFF
11	TRBV12-3/TRBV12-4	TRBJ2-7	CASSFWGEQYF
14	TRBV7-2	TRBJ2-7	CASSSLAVPDEQYF
14	TRBV24-1	TRBJ2-7	CATSDAQGRGEQYF
16	TRBV5-1	TRBJ2-1	CASSSGGGSSYNEQFF
16	TRBV5-8	TRBJ2-6	CASSLRVGTGANVLTF
14	TRBV28	TRBJ2-1	CASKRAGGGNEQFF
18	TRBV28	TRBJ2-3	CASSLESRREGRRDTQYF
11	TRBV11-3	TRBJ1-2	CASSSGPRVTF
11	TRBV15	TRBJ2-1	CATSSKGLQFF
12	TRBV2	TRBJ2-5	CASRLSQETQYF
15	TRBV30	TRBJ1-1	CAWSLRGGVNTEAFF
12	TRBV2	TRBJ2-5	CASTQQAETQYF
16	TRBV28	TRBJ1-3	CASLPADRVSGNTIYF
14	TRBV20-1	TRBJ2-1	CSAISGSSMNEQFF
15	TRBV29-1	TRBJ2-2	CSVFSGRASTGELFF
17	TRBV10-3	TRBJ2-1	CAISDLLGQGTRNEQFF
14	TRBV12-5	TRBJ2-7	CASGAGTWEGEQYF
14	TRBV7-8	TRBJ2-5	CASSLIATGGRCYF
17	TRBV14	TRBJ2-3	CASREPDFFLFNDTQYF
14	TRBV29-1	TRBJ1-5	CSALTGLGNQPQHF
14	TRBV6-1	TRBJ1-4	CASIRGTTNEKLFF
14	TRBV2	TRBJ2-1	CASNFTGSYNEQFF
14	TRBV20-1	TRBJ1-6	CSASSLGSSSPLHF
15	TRBV30	TRBJ2-2	CAWKPQATDTGELFF
14	TRBV12-3/TRBV12-4	TRBJ1-2	CASSFGTANYGYAF
15	TRBV9	TRBJ2-1	CASSVGASGVNEQFF
16	TRBV5-4	TRBJ2-3	CASSLVREGPTDTQYF
18	TRBV28	TRBJ1-5	CASSLSSRWGISNQPQHF
16	TRBV18	TRBJ2-3	CASSATSGRISDTQYF
13	TRBV7-8	TRBJ1-1	CASGSELNTEAFF
15	TRBV19	TRBJ1-2	CASSIAGSMDYGYTF
15	TRBV28	TRBJ2-5	CASRGGKPLQETQYF